This T cell receptor (beta chain) was identified in a study of early T cells in non-severe SARS-CoV-2 infection. The table lists this clonotype with a few counts. In TCRdb, the 5' RACE reads were re-called with MiXCR into one record per CDR3 protein. The sample includes 75,000 or so distinct CDR3 sequences, about 10% seen only once; the top ten take 5.7%. Germline trimming cut 0 bases from V and 4 bases from J; bases unmatched to any gene: 4. Germline V gene data show CDR1 as SEHNR and CDR2 as FQNEAQ (reference sequence). The length of the CDR3 is 16 residues. The source material was whole blood, sampled at baseline. The rearrangement uses TRBV7-9 and TRBJ2-1, with 9 positions matching TRBD2. This TCR was sampled from an adult who was a healthcare worker with PCR-confirmed SARS-CoV-2 infection or an uninfected control (not recorded which). The CDR3 reads CASSLAGSGGYNEQFF. The DNA for the CDR3 is TGTGCCAGCAGCTTAGCGGGTAGCGGGGGTTACAATGAGCAGTTCTTC.